The 10 T cell receptor beta chains listed next were all sequenced from one sample in a study of blood T cell repertoires in COVID-19. Sequencing used immunoSEQ multiplex PCR; TCRdb keeps in-frame clones, though not all of them. The sample carries approximately 99,000 clones, 85% to 90% recorded once. The material sequenced was peripheral blood. All receptors derive from a woman aged 60-75 years in a cohort sampled during active or convalescent COVID-19.

The V and J genes are TRBV28 and TRBJ1-1; D is uncertain. V shed 3 bases and J shed 1 base, with 15 bases lying between them. The CDR3 runs to 16 residues. Germline CDR1 MDHEN, CDR2 SYDVKM. The CDR3 loop reads CASSFQTDGENTEAFF. Here the CDR3 DNA reads TGTGCCAGCAGTTTTCAAACCGACGGGGAGAACACTGAAGCTTTCTTT.

This chain's CDR3 is CASSDYTGTQYF. DNA for the CDR3: TGCGCCAGCAGCGATTATACAGGGACCCAGTACTTC. This chain links TRBV5-1 with TRBJ2-5; perhaps TRBD1 as D (5 bases). CDR3 length: 12 amino acids. Germline-derived CDR1 and CDR2 are SGHRS and YFSETQ. The V gene lost 4 bases and the J gene lost 7 bases, with 11 bases spanning the gap.

This clone was recorded once. This chain links TRBV7-9 with TRBJ2-2; weak D call: TRBD1 (6 bases). CDR1 and CDR2 (germline): SEHNR, FQNEAQ (reference sequence). The V gene lost 4 bases and the J gene lost 1 base, with 7 bases spanning the gap. This CDR3 spans 14 amino acids. Here the CDR3 DNA reads TGTGCCAGCAGCTCGGGACAGAACACCGGGGAGCTGTTTTTT. This gives the protein CASSSGQNTGELFF.

The chain combines TRBV24-1 with TRBJ2-2; maybe TRBD2 (5 bases). V lost 2 bases and J lost 7, with 13 bases in between. CDR1 and CDR2 (germline): KGHDR, SFDVKD. The CDR3 has 15 amino acids. CDR3 nucleotides: TGTGCCACCAGTGATTCCCCTAGCTGGCACGGGGAGCTGTTTTTT. Protein product: CATSDSPSWHGELFF.

The V gene is TRBV28, the J gene TRBJ2-3, with D maybe TRBD2 (6 bases). V gave up 5 bases and J gave up 11 bases, with 20 bases separating them. The CDR3 length is 14 residues. Germline V gives CDR1 MDHEN, CDR2 SYDVKM. In nucleotides, the CDR3 is TGTGCCAGCAGTCAGGGCGGGACGGCGAGGGGGCAGTATTTT. Its translation is CASSQGGTARGQYF.

A remark on this clone: Other nucleotide sequences from this sample produce the same CDR3. The genes are TRBV5-6 and TRBJ1-2; 8 positions agree with TRBD1. V gave up 0 bases and J gave up 7 bases; unmatched junction bases: 2. The CDR3 loop spans 13 amino acids. CDR1 is SGHDT, CDR2 YYEEEE, per germline. CDR3 protein: CASSLDRGGGYTF. The CDR3 nucleotides read TGTGCCAGCAGCTTGGACAGGGGGGGTGGCTACACCTTC.

V gene TRBV29-1 combines with J gene TRBJ2-7; 10 positions match TRBD1. The CDR3 sequence is 12 residues long. Trimming took 6 bases from V and 6 from J; bases not matched to a gene: 5. Germline V gene data show CDR1 as SQVTM and CDR2 as ANQGSEA. Here the CDR3 DNA reads TGCAGCGTGGGAGGACAGGGGGGCGAGCAGTACTTC. It encodes CSVGGQGGEQYF.

This clone was counted a single time. Other DNA sequences from this sample encode an identical CDR3 as well. The chain employs TRBV6-6 and TRBJ1-1; D gene uncertain. Trimming shortened V by 6 bases and J by 8 bases, and 13 bases separated the two germline ends. Germline CDR1 is MNHNY and CDR2 is SVGAGI (reference sequence). CDR3 length: 12 amino acids. CDR3 amino acids: CASRGRNAEAFF. The CDR3, as DNA: TGTGCCAGCAGGGGCAGGAACGCCGAAGCTTTCTTT.

The chain joins TRBV19 to TRBJ1-3; D remains unclear. This CDR3 spans 16 amino acids. CDR1 is LNHDA, CDR2 SQIVND, per germline (reference sequence). Trimming pared 5 bases from V and 3 bases from J, leaving 17 bases between. The DNA of the CDR3 is TGTGCCAGTAGTCCCCGATCGCCGGGATTTGGAAACACCATATATTTT. It yields the protein CASSPRSPGFGNTIYF.

This chain uses TRBV19 with TRBJ2-1; possible D gene TRBD2, 5 bases. V was clipped by 1 base and J by 8 bases, with 12 bases between them. Germline V gene data show CDR1 as LNHDA and CDR2 as SQIVND (reference sequence). There are 14 residues in the CDR3. The CDR3 is CASSIATGSDEQFF. The DNA for the CDR3 is TGTGCCAGTAGTATAGCCACGGGGAGCGATGAGCAGTTCTTC.